This T cell receptor beta chain was documented in a study of identical twins. Overall study findings and caveats: With monozygotic twins, out-of-frame TCR alpha sharing exceeded what models estimated. In cord blood, abundant beta clonotypes had fewer insertions; memory showed no trend. Invariant populations such as MAIT and iNKT cells could partly muddle zero-insertion analyses.

CDR1 LGHNA and CDR2 YNFKEQ come from the germline V gene. V dropped 1 base and J dropped 1 base, with 19 bases sitting between them. CDR3 length: 19 residues. Addition of a universal primer site occurred through template switching, and cDNA carried unique molecular identifiers. Using its own MiXCR run on the 5' RACE reads, TCRdb lists one record per CDR3 protein. The sample lists 1.5 million to 2 million distinct CDR3 sequences, under 35% seen once, with more than 0.25% in the top ten. A few counts support this clonotype. Its target is not known. This sequence originates from a newborn girl in good health. The J gene is TRBJ2-2, the V gene TRBV4-2; maybe TRBD2 (5 bases). Material: cord blood. The DNA for the CDR3 is TGTGCCAGCAGCCAAGCGGATGATTTAGCGACAAAGAACACCGGGGAGCTGTTTTTT. Its protein is CASSQADDLATKNTGELFF.